The 24 T cell receptor beta chains reported below all come from one sample, sequenced in a study of graft-versus-host responses after intestinal transplantation (dated by TCRdb to the early 2020s). Preparation of the library involved the immunoSEQ multiplex PCR assay. TCRdb's version of the immuneACCESS table is confined to in-frame rearrangements and falls short of the full clone set. An unresolved V gene accounts for under half of the shortfall where checked; the remainder is of unknown origin. The sample contains about 39,000 clones, just over 90% of them found a single time. The ten largest clones add up to 3.5% to 4% of the sample. Sequencing was performed on PBMCs, taken almost 750 days after intestinal transplantation. These receptors all come from a human patient who received an intestinal transplant, so some T cells may come from the graft donor.

The rearrangement joins TRBV7-3 to TRBJ2-3, with TRBD2 as a possible D gene (6 bases). Germline values: CDR1 SGHTA, CDR2 FQGTGA. The CDR3 spans 14 residues. Trimming removed 2 bases at V and 4 bases at J, with 10 bases between. The CDR3 reads CASSLLGGADTQYF. Written as DNA, the CDR3 is TGTGCCAGCAGCTTATTGGGCGGGGCAGATACGCAGTATTTT.

This clone was seen a handful of times. The chain joins TRBV5-1 to TRBJ2-7; 8 positions agree with TRBD2. Trimming cost V 7 bases and J 4 bases; bases outside gene matches: 13. The CDR3 has 15 amino acids. Germline V gene sequence: CDR1 SGHRS, CDR2 YFSETQ. This chain's CDR3 is CASGPHPGLDYEQYF. The CDR3 DNA follows: TGCGCCAGCGGACCACACCCGGGACTAGATTACGAGCAGTACTTC. The full variable domain, completed using reference TRBV5-1 and TRBJ2-7, is KAGVTQTPRYLIKTRGQQVTLSCSPISGHRSVSWYQQTPGQGLQFLFEYFSETQRNKGNFPGRFSGRQFSNSRSEMNVSTLELGDSALYLCASGPHPGLDYEQYFGPGTRLTVT.

The V gene is TRBV5-5, the J gene TRBJ2-7, with TRBD1 matching over 7 bases. Germline-derived CDR1 and CDR2 are SGHKS and YYEKEE (reference sequence). CDR3 size: 15 residues. V lost 4 bases, J lost 4 bases, and 11 bases stayed unmatched. The CDR3 region has the DNA TGTGCCAGCAGCCCAGGACAGGCCCCTGGGTACGAGCAGTACTTC. It is translated as CASSPGQAPGYEQYF.

The J gene is TRBJ2-3, the V gene TRBV6-4; 11 nucleotides agree with TRBD2. Unmatched junction bases numbered 4, after V lost 6 bases and J lost 2 bases. CDR3 length equals 15 residues. In germline, CDR1 is MRHNA, CDR2 SNTAGT. The CDR3 sequence: CASSPSGGSTDTQYF. In DNA form, the CDR3 reads TGTGCCAGCAGCCCTAGCGGGGGGTCCACAGATACGCAGTATTTT.

This sequence joins TRBV7-9 and TRBJ1-5, with 7 bases lining up with TRBD1. V lost 5 bases to trimming and J lost 4 bases; unmatched junction nucleotides: 2. The CDR3 has 13 amino acids. Germline-derived CDR1 and CDR2 are SEHNR and FQNEAQ (reference sequence). The CDR3: CASSQQGNQPQHF. The CDR3 coding sequence is TGTGCCAGCAGCCAACAGGGGAATCAGCCCCAGCATTTT.

This clone was recorded only once. The chain employs TRBV18 and TRBJ2-7; 12 positions match TRBD2. Per germline, CDR1 KGHSH and CDR2 LQKENI. The CDR3 length is 15 residues. J lost 7 bases, V lost 1 base, and 5 bases had no gene match. The CDR3 coding sequence is TGTGCCAGCTCACCACGACTAGCGGGAGACAAGGAGCAGTACTTC. Translated, it gives CASSPRLAGDKEQYF.

This sequence joins TRBV19 and TRBJ1-3; unclear D gene. In germline, CDR1 is LNHDA, CDR2 SQIVND (reference sequence). There are 13 residues in the CDR3. V was cut by 6 bases and J by 0 bases, with 6 bases left in between. CDR3 sequence: CASSGYSGNTIYF. As DNA, the CDR3 is TGTGCCAGTAGCGGGTACTCTGGAAACACCATATATTTT.

DNA for the CDR3: TGTGCCAGCAGTTCCAGCGGAGGGTCCTACGAGCAGTACTTC. The encoded protein is CASSSSGGSYEQYF. This sequence joins TRBV6-6 and TRBJ2-7; weak D call: TRBD2 (6 bases). Germline CDR1 reads MNHNY; CDR2 reads SVGAGI (reference sequence). V was cut by 4 bases and J by 1 base, with 11 bases left in between. The CDR3 runs to 14 residues.

The chain has TRBV18 and TRBJ2-1; possible D gene TRBD2, 5 bases. This CDR3 is built from 15 residues. The ends were cut back, 4 bases at V and 4 bases at J, with 14 bases in the middle. Per germline, CDR1 KGHSH and CDR2 LQKENI. In DNA form, the CDR3 reads TGTGCCAGCTCACGGGGAGTCGGCGATTACAATGAGCAGTTCTTC. It codes for CASSRGVGDYNEQFF.

The V call is TRBV6-1, the J call TRBJ2-3, with no clear D. Between the trimmed V and J ends, which lost 7 bases and 6 bases, there was a span of 11 bases. Germline V gene lookup returns CDR1 MNHNS and CDR2 SASEGT. The CDR3 covers 12 residues. For the CDR3, the DNA is TGTGCCAGCACCGAGCCTCCCGATACGCAGTATTTT. Its protein is CASTEPPDTQYF.

The rearrangement uses TRBV7-9 and TRBJ1-3, with a weak D call TRBD1 (6 bases). Germline V lookup: CDR1 SEHNR, CDR2 FQNEAQ (reference sequence). V was pared by 3 bases and J by 0 bases, with 6 bases between. This CDR3 spans 14 amino acids. The CDR3 coding sequence is TGTGCCAGCAGCTTGGACAGCTCTGGAAACACCATATATTTT. It codes for CASSLDSSGNTIYF.

V is TRBV28 and J is TRBJ2-1, with 10 positions matching TRBD2. The CDR3 sequence is 15 residues long. V was clipped by 1 base and J by 4 bases; unmatched bases: 1. The germline gives CDR1 MDHEN, CDR2 SYDVKM. Here the CDR3 DNA reads TGTGCCAGCAGTTTATCACTAGCGGGGTACAATGAGCAGTTCTTC. Translated: CASSLSLAGYNEQFF. The variable domain in full, completed from reference TRBV28 and TRBJ2-1, reads DVKVTQSSRYLVKRTGEKVFLECVQDMDHENMFWYRQDPGLGLRLIYFSYDVKMKEKGDIPEGYSVSREKKERFSLILESASTNQTSMYLCASSLSLAGYNEQFFGPGTRLTVL.

This chain uses TRBV7-6 with TRBJ2-3, with 7 bases identical to TRBD1. The germline gives CDR1 SGHVS, CDR2 FNYEAQ. There are 14 residues in the CDR3. V dropped 1 base and J dropped 4; count of bases not matched to a gene: 2. CDR3 nucleotide sequence: TGTGCCAGCAGCTTAGGGCAGGGGGCAGATACGCAGTATTTT. It encodes CASSLGQGADTQYF. Filled out from reference TRBV7-6 and TRBJ2-3, the complete variable domain reads GAGVSQSPRYKVTKRGQDVALRCDPISGHVSLYWYRQALGQGPEFLTYFNYEAQQDKSGLPNDRFSAERPEGSISTLTIQRTEQRDSAMYRCASSLGQGADTQYFGPGTRLTVL.

This clone was counted once. V is TRBV25-1 and J is TRBJ2-7; D call uncertain. Germline V lookup: CDR1 MGHDK, CDR2 SYGVNS. The CDR3 contains 14 residues. The V gene lost 3 bases and the J gene lost 0 bases, with 9 bases spanning the gap. The CDR3 DNA reads TGTGCCAGCAGTGACGCCGGGCACTCCTACGAGCAGTACTTC. Its translation: CASSDAGHSYEQYF.

This clone was picked up one time. The chain recombines TRBV6-1 with TRBJ1-2, with no clear D. The V and J ends lost 4 bases and 3 bases respectively, with 12 bases between them. Germline V lookup: CDR1 MNHNS, CDR2 SASEGT. This CDR3 comprises 14 residues. Here the CDR3 DNA reads TGTGCCAGCAGTGCGGAGCCTTACGACTATGGCTACACCTTC. Translating it yields CASSAEPYDYGYTF.

This clone was detected only a few times. The chain employs TRBV5-4 and TRBJ2-5; 7 bases match TRBD2. CDR3 length: 14 amino acids. The germline CDR1 and CDR2 sequences are SGHNT and YYREEE (reference sequence). J was trimmed by 5 bases and V by 0 bases; bases with no gene match: 4. CDR3: CASSLGGGGETQYF. The CDR3 DNA reads TGTGCCAGCAGCTTGGGCGGGGGAGGGGAGACCCAGTACTTC.

The chain links TRBV7-9 to TRBJ1-6; no firm D call. V dropped 1 base and J dropped 10 bases, with 5 bases sitting between them. In germline, CDR1 is SEHNR, CDR2 FQNEAQ (reference sequence). The CDR3 loop spans 12 amino acids. The CDR3: CASSLEASPLHF. CDR3 coding DNA: TGTGCCAGCAGCTTAGAGGCGTCACCCCTCCACTTT.

This rearrangement joins TRBV7-9 to TRBJ2-5; 7 bases map to TRBD1. With V trimmed by 2 bases and J by 2 bases, 2 bases remained unmatched. The CDR3 is made up of 14 amino acids. In germline, CDR1 is SEHNR, CDR2 FQNEAQ (reference sequence). The CDR3: CASSLRDSQETQYF. CDR3 in DNA: TGTGCCAGCAGCTTAAGGGACAGTCAAGAGACCCAGTACTTC.

The rearrangement joins TRBV29-1 to TRBJ2-5, with 13 bases matching TRBD2. The J call may be in error: the DNA end matches TRBJ2-7 better. The CDR3 is made up of 15 amino acids. Germline CDR1 is SQVTM and CDR2 is ANQGSEA. Written as DNA, the CDR3 is TGCAGCGTTGGAAAACTAGCGGGGGGGCCCAACGAGCAGTACTTC. As protein: CSVGKLAGGPNEQYF.

The chain uses TRBV15 and TRBJ1-4; possible D gene TRBD1, 5 bases. Germline assignment: CDR1 LNHNV and CDR2 YYDKDF (reference sequence). Trimming removed 4 bases from V and 13 bases from J, with 22 bases in between. The length of the CDR3 is 15 residues. The CDR3: CATSTMDKVPGGLFF. The CDR3 nucleotides are TGTGCCACCAGCACTATGGACAAGGTCCCTGGGGGACTGTTTTTT.

This clone was counted between two and nine times. The chain employs TRBV7-3 and TRBJ2-1, with TRBD1 matching over 9 bases. After removal of 3 bases from V and 8 bases from J, the junction contained 2 bases not matched to a gene. Per the germline V gene, CDR1 is SGHTA and CDR2 is FQGTGA. The CDR3 loop spans 13 amino acids. CDR3 in amino acids: CASSFRDRDEQFF. The CDR3 DNA reads as TGTGCCAGCAGCTTCCGGGACAGGGATGAGCAGTTCTTC.

In its sample, this clone was seen once. The rearrangement links TRBV7-6 to TRBJ2-3, with D unclear. Trimming shortened V by 6 bases and J by 1 base, and 11 bases separated the two germline ends. The CDR3 runs to 14 residues. The germline V gene has CDR1 SGHVS and CDR2 FNYEAQ. The CDR3: CASSRIGGTDTQYF. CDR3 DNA sequence: TGTGCCAGCAGTCGGATCGGTGGCACAGATACGCAGTATTTT.

The J gene is TRBJ2-3, the V gene TRBV5-4, with D unclear. CDR3 length: 14 amino acids. Germline values: CDR1 SGHNT, CDR2 YYREEE (reference sequence). V gave up 5 bases and J gave up 0 bases, with 10 bases separating them. Here the CDR3 DNA reads TGTGCCAGCAGACCCGACAAGAGCACAGATACGCAGTATTTT. As protein: CASRPDKSTDTQYF. The full variable domain, rest sourced from reference TRBV5-4 and TRBJ2-3, is ETGVTQSPTHLIKTRGQQVTLRCSSQSGHNTVSWYQQALGQGPQFIFQYYREEENGRGNFPPRFSGLQFPNYSSELNVNALELDDSALYLCASRPDKSTDTQYFGPGTRLTVL.

This chain uses TRBV29-1 with TRBJ2-1; a weak D match, TRBD2 (6 bases). Germline V gives CDR1 SQVTM, CDR2 ANQGSEA. Trimming cost V 6 bases and J 4 bases, with 22 bases left between them. The CDR3 is made up of 16 amino acids. The CDR3 sequence is CSVEISGASEYNEQFF. The CDR3, as DNA: TGCAGCGTCGAGATCTCCGGGGCTAGCGAATACAATGAGCAGTTCTTC.